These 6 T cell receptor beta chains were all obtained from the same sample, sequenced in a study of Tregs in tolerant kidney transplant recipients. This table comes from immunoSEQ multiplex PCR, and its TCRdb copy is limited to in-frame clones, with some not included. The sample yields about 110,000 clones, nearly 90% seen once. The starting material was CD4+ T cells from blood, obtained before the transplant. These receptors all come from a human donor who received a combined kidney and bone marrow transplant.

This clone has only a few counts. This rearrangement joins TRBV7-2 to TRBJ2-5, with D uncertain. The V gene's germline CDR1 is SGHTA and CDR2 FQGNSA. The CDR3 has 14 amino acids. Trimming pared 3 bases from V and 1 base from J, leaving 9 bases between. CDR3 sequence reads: CASSFDSVQETQYF. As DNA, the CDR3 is TGTGCCAGCAGCTTCGACTCAGTCCAAGAGACCCAGTACTTC.

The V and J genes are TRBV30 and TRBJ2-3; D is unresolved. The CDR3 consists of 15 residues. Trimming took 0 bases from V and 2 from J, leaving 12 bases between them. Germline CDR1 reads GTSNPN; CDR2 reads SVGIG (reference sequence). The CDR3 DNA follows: TGTGCCTGGAGTGTACTCTATGCCCCCACAGATACGCAGTATTTT. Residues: CAWSVLYAPTDTQYF.

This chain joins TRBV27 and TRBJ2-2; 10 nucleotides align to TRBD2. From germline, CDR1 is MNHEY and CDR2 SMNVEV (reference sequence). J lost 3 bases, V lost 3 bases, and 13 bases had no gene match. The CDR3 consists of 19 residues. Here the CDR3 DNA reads TGTGCCAGCAGTTTCGGTCAAATGAGTGGACTAGCGGACACCGGGGAGCTGTTTTTT. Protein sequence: CASSFGQMSGLADTGELFF.

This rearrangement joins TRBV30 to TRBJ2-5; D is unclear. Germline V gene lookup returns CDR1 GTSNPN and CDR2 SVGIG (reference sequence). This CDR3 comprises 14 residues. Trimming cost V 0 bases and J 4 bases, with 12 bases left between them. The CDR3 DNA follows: TGTGCCTGGAGTGTAGGTTTAGCCGGAGAGACCCAGTACTTC. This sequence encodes CAWSVGLAGETQYF. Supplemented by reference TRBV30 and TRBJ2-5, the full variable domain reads SQTIHQWPATLVQPVGSPLSLECTVEGTSNPNLYWYRQAAGRGLQLLFYSVGIGQISSEVPQNLSASRPQDRQFILSSKKLLLSDSGFYLCAWSVGLAGETQYFGPGTRLLVL.

The CDR3 DNA sequence: TGTGCCAGTAGTAGCCTAGCGGGAGGGCCCCGGCAGTTCTTC. Protein: CASSSLAGGPRQFF. The V gene is TRBV19, the J gene TRBJ2-1, with 12 bases aligning to TRBD2. This CDR3 has 14 amino acids. V trimming: 4 bases; J trimming: 12 bases; junction bases outside the gene matches: 7. Looked up from germline, CDR1 is LNHDA and CDR2 is SQIVND (reference sequence).

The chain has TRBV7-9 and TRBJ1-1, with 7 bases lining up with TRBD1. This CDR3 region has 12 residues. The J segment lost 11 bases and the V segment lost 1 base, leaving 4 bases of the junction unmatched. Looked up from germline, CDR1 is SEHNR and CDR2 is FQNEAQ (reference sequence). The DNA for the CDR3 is TGTGCCAGCAGCTTAGGACAGGGCAAGGCTTTCTTT. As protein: CASSLGQGKAFF.